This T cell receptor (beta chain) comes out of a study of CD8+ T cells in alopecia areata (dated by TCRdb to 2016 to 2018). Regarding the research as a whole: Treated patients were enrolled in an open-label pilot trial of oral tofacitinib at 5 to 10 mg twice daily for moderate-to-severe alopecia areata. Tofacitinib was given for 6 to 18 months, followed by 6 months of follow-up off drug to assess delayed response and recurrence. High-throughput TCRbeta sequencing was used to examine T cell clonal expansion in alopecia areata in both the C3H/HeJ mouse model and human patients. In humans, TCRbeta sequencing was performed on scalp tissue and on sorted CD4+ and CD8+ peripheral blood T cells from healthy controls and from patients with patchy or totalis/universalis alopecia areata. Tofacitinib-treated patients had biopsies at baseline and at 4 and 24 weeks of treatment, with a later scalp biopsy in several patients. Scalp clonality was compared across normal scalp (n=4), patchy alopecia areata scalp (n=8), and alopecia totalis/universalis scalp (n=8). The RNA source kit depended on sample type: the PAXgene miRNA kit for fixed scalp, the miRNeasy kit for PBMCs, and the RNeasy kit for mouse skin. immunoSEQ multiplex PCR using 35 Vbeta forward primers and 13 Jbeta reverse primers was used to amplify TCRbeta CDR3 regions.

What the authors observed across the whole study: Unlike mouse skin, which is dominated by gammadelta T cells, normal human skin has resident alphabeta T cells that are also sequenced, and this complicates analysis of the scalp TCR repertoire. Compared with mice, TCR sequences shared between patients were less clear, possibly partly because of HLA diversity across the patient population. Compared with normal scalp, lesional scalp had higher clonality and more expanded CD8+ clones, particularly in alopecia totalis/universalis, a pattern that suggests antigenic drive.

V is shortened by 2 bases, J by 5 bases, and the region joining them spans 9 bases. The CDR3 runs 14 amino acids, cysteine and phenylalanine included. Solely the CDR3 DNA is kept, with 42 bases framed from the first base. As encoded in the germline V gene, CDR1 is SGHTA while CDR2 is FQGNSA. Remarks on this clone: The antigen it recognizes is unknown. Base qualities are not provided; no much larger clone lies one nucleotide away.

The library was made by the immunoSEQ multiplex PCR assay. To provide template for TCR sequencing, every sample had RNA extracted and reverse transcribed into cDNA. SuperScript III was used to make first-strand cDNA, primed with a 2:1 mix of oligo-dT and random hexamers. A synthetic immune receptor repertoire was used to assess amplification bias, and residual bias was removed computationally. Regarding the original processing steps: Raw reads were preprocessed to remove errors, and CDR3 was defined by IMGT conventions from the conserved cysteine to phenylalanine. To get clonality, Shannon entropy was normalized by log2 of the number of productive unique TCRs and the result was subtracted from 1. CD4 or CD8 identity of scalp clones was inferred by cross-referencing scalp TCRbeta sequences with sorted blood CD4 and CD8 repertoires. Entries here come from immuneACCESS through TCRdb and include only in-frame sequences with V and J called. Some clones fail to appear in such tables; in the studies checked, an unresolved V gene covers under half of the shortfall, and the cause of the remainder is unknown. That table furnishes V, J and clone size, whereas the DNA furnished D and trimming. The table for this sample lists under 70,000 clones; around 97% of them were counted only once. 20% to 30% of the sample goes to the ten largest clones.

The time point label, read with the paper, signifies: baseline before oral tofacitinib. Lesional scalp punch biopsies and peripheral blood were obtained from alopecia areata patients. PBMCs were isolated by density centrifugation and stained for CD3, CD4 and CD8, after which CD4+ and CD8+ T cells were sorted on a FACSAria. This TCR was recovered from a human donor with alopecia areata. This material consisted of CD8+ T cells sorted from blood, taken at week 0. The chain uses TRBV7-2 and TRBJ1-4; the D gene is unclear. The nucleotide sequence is TGTGCCAGCAGCTTAAGTGGGAGAAATGAAAAACTGTTTTTT. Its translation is CASSLSGRNEKLFF.